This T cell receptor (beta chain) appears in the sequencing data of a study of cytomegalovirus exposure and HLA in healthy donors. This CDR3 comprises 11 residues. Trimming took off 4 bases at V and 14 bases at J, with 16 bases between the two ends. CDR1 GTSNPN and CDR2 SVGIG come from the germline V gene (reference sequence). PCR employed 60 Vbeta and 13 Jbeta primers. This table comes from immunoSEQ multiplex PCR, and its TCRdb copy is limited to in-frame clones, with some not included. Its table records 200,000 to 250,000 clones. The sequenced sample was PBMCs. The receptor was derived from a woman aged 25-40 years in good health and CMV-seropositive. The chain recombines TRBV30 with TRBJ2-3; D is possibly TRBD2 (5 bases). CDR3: CAWTRPGYPYF. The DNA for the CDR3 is TGTGCCTGGACCCGACCGGGGTATCCGTATTTT.